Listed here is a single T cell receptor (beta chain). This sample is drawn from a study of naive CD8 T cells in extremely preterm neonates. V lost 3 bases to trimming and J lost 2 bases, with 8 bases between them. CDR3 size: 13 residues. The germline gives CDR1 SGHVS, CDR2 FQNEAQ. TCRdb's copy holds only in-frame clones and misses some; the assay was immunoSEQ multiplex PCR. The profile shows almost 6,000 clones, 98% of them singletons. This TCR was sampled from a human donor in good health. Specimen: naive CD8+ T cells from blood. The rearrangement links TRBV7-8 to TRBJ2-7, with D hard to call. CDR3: CASSFGGAYEQYF. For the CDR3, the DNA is TGTGCCAGCAGCTTCGGCGGAGCCTACGAGCAGTACTTC. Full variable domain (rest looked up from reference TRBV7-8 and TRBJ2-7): GAGVSQSPRYKVAKRGQDVALRCDPISGHVSLFWYQQALGQGPEFLTYFQNEAQLDKSGLPSDRFFAERPEGSVSTLKIQRTQQEDSAVYLCASSFGGAYEQYFGPGTRLTVT.